The subject of this entry is one TCR beta chain. This sample stems from a study of cytomegalovirus exposure and HLA in healthy donors. The germline gives CDR1 ENHRY, CDR2 SYGVKD. V lost 11 bases and J lost 8; bases outside the gene matches: 10. The length of the CDR3 is 12 residues. PCR amplification relied on 60 Vbeta primers (plus 13 Jbeta primers). Produced via immunoSEQ multiplex PCR; TCRdb's table is partial and in-frame only. This table holds roughly 120,000 clones, around 75% found once. This receptor was obtained from a woman aged 18-29 years in good health and CMV-seronegative. The sample consisted of PBMCs. The rearrangement uses TRBV10-3 and TRBJ1-2; the match to TRBD1 covers 8 bases. The CDR3 region is CAVDRGVGGYTF. In DNA form, the CDR3 reads TGTGCCGTTGACAGGGGAGTTGGGGGCTACACCTTC.